A single sample is the source of the 21 T cell receptor beta chains below, sequenced in a study of tumor-infiltrating lymphocytes in primary liver carcinoma. Constant-region priming of 500 to 550 ng total RNA yielded TCR beta cDNA. Library construction for TCR beta comprised three nested multiplex PCR rounds performed with slightly modified ARM-PCR. Forward primers for TRBV1-TRBV30 and a C-beta reverse primer served the first two PCR rounds, at about 10 cycles each. MiXCR, run by TCRdb on the multiplex PCR reads, gives a single entry per CDR3 protein. The sample yields some 320,000 distinct CDR3 sequences, 65% seen once. It was unsorted whole blood that yielded blood RNA, and germline DNA was also extracted. The specimen was peripheral blood. These receptors originate from a middle-aged man with primary liver carcinoma and hepatitis B virus infection.

This clonotype was detected many times. DNA for the CDR3: TGTGCCAGCGCCGTAGGGCAGGGAAGTTCACCCCTCCACTTT. It translates to CASAVGQGSSPLHF. The chain couples TRBV12-3 or TRBV12-4 to TRBJ1-6; D is perhaps TRBD1 (5 bases). Between the trimmed V and J ends, which lost 8 bases and 9 bases, there was a span of 17 bases. The CDR3 length is 14 residues.

This clonotype was picked up one time. The gene calls are TRBV11-3 and TRBJ2-1, with 7 bases identical to TRBD2. V gave up 8 bases and J gave up 9 bases; unmatched junction bases: 7. This CDR3 comprises 12 residues. Germline assignment: CDR1 SGHNT and CDR2 YENEEA. This chain's CDR3 is CASGRADIEQFF. CDR3 DNA sequence: TGTGCCAGCGGGAGGGCCGATATTGAGCAGTTCTTC.

On this clonotype: A much more abundant neighbour one base away suggests this may be a read error. The chain uses TRBV4-3 and TRBJ2-2; 7 bases are a match to TRBD2. Germline CDR1 and CDR2: LGHNA and YSLEER. The CDR3 length is 16 residues. CDR3 coding DNA: TGCGCCAGCAGCCAAGAAGGGGACTATGTCACCGGGGAGCTGTCTTTT. It translates to CASSQEGDYVTGELSF.

Only one count was recorded for this clonotype. A much larger clone is a single base away; this may be a read error. The chain joins TRBV30 to TRBJ2-1; perhaps TRBD2 as D (6 bases). The V and J ends lost 3 bases and 6 bases respectively, with 24 bases between them. This CDR3 is built from 17 residues. Germline V gene data show CDR1 as GTSNPN and CDR2 as SVGIG (reference sequence). The CDR3 sequence is CAWSPWGPRTTCNEQFF. The CDR3, as DNA: TGTGCCTGGAGCCCCTGGGGCCCTCGGACTACCTGCAATGAGCAGTTCTTC. Supplemented by reference TRBV30 and TRBJ2-1, the full variable domain reads SQTIHQWPATLVQPVGSPLSLECTVEGTSNPNLYWYRQAAGRGLQLLFYSVGIGQISSEVPQNLSASRPQDRQFILSSKKLLLSDSGFYLCAWSPWGPRTTCNEQFFGPGTRLTVL.

On this clonotype: Given a much more abundant clone one base away, this may be a read error. The chain is built from TRBV12-3 or TRBV12-4 and TRBJ2-5, with D perhaps matching TRBD1 (5 bases). The CDR3 runs to 16 residues. The CDR3 DNA sequence: TGTGCCAGCACTTTAAGTCCCGACAGCCCCAGGGAGACCCAGTACTTC. It codes for CASTLSPDSPRETQYF.

Comments on this clonotype: One base away lies a much larger clone, so this may be a sequencing read error. The chain carries TRBV6-1 and TRBJ2-1; D not resolved. The V end lost 2 bases, the J end lost 1 base, and 9 bases lay between the germline ends. The germline CDR1 and CDR2 sequences are MNHNS and SASEGT. The CDR3 covers 15 residues. The CDR3 here is CASSEMDGSYNEQFF. The CDR3 DNA sequence: TGTGCCAGCAGTGAAATGGACGGGTCCTACAATGAGCAGTTCTTC.

V gene TRBV11-1 combines with J gene TRBJ2-1, with a possible D match to TRBD1 (6 bases). Trimming left V 4 bases short and J 7 bases short, with 20 bases between. CDR1 SGHAT and CDR2 FQDESV come from the germline V gene (reference sequence). This CDR3 has 16 amino acids. In nucleotides, the CDR3 is TGTGCCAGCAGCTCTATCCCCGGGACATTCGTAAATGAGCAGTTCTTC. Translated, it gives CASSSIPGTFVNEQFF.

Concerning this clonotype: At one end the junction does not follow the germline gene, possibly because of a read error. The chain is built from TRBV6-2 or TRBV6-3 and TRBJ2-7, with D unclear. This CDR3 is built from 13 residues. The germline gives CDR1 MNHEY, CDR2 SVGEGT. The CDR3 reads CASSHGSNYEQYF. CDR3 sequence (DNA): TGTGCCAGCAGTCACGGTAGCAACTACGAGCAATACTTC.

As concerns this clonotype: This may stem from a read error, because a much larger clone lies one nucleotide away. The chain employs TRBV13 and TRBJ2-1, with 9 nucleotides matching TRBD2. This CDR3 is 17 amino acids long. Germline CDR1 is PRHDT and CDR2 is FYEKMQ (reference sequence). The CDR3 DNA is TGTGCCAGCAGCCTAGGGATTAGCGGGAGTTGGGGCAATGAGCAGTTCTTC. Its translation: CASSLGISGSWGNEQFF.

Concerning this clonotype itself: A read error may account for a junction end that differs from germline. The rearrangement uses TRBV11-3 and TRBJ2-5; tentatively, D is TRBD1 (6 bases). The CDR3 is 13 amino acids. Germline-derived CDR1 and CDR2 are SGHNT and YENEEA. The CDR3 sequence is CTSSFQGQETQYF. In DNA form, the CDR3 reads TGTACCAGTAGCTTTCAGGGGCAAGAGACCCAGTACTTC. The full variable domain, its missing parts supplied by reference TRBV11-3 and TRBJ2-5, is EAGVVQSPRYKIIEKKQPVAFWCNPISGHNTLYWYLQNLGQGPELLIRYENEEAVDDSQLPKDRFSAERLKGVDSTLKIQPAELGDSAVYLCTSSFQGQETQYFGPGTRLLVL.

With respect to this clonotype: A junction end diverges from the germline sequence, so it may reflect a read error. This chain uses TRBV28 with TRBJ2-1; D is uncertain. CDR1 is MDHEN, CDR2 SYDVKM, per germline. This CDR3 spans 11 amino acids. For the CDR3, the DNA is TGTACCAGCGCGTCAAACAATGAGCAGTTCTTC. Protein: CTSASNNEQFF.

This clonotype appeared a single time. This chain links TRBV11-1 with TRBJ2-7; D remains unclear. The CDR3 sequence is 15 residues long. V was trimmed by 2 bases and J by 7 bases, leaving 18 bases between them. Germline CDR1 SGHAT, CDR2 FQDESV (reference sequence). In DNA, the CDR3 is TGTGCCAGCAGCTTAAGTAGTGGGAAGACTGGAGAGCAGTACTTC. Translated: CASSLSSGKTGEQYF.

This clonotype came up many times. The J gene is TRBJ2-7, the V gene TRBV12-3 or TRBV12-4, with TRBD1 as a possible D gene (6 bases). Trimming took 6 bases from V and 3 from J, leaving 12 bases between them. CDR3 length: 13 residues. The CDR3 nucleotides are TGTGCCAGCAGACAAACAGGGTTCTACGAGCAGTACTTC. It specifies CASRQTGFYEQYF.

At least ten counts were recorded for this clonotype. V and J are TRBV29-1 and TRBJ2-5; unclear D gene. The germline CDR1 and CDR2 sequences are SQVTM and ANQGSEA. The CDR3 consists of 14 residues. With 0 bases removed from V and 1 base from J, the gap between germline ends came to 9 bases. The CDR3 DNA reads as TGCAGCGTTGAAGATCGGCGGATCCAAGAGACCCAGTACTTC. It yields the protein CSVEDRRIQETQYF.

Details on this clonotype: The missing conserved phenylalanine or tryptophan at the end of this CDR3 makes a read error likely. The V call is TRBV5-4, the J call TRBJ2-1; no reliable D call. The CDR3 is made up of 14 amino acids. The V end lost 0 bases, the J end lost 8 bases, and 12 bases lay between the germline ends. Germline V CDR1 and CDR2: SGHNT, YYREEE (reference sequence). The CDR3 region is CASSLVGSRDEQFL. CDR3 nucleotide sequence: TGTGCCAGCAGCTTGGTGGGAAGTCGCGATGAGCAGTTCCTC.

Regarding this clonotype: The CDR3 end shows no conserved phenylalanine or tryptophan, and so a read error is likely. V is TRBV6-5 and J is TRBJ1-6; weak D call: TRBD1 (5 bases). Trimming cost V 6 bases and J 6 bases, with 9 bases left between them. The CDR3 runs to 13 residues. CDR1 is MNHEY, CDR2 SVGAGI, per germline. The DNA for the CDR3 is TGTGCCAGCAGGGGACCGAGTAATTCACCCCTCCACTCT. Its protein product is CASRGPSNSPLHS.

Regarding this clonotype: One end of the junction fails to match germline, which may point to a read error. This chain links TRBV4-3 with TRBJ2-3, with D possibly TRBD2 on 5 matching bases. Germline CDR1 and CDR2: LGHNA and YSLEER. This CDR3 spans 16 amino acids. In DNA form, the CDR3 reads TGCGCCAGCAGCCAAGATCGAGTGGGCGGAGGAGATACGGAGTATTTT. Protein product: CASSQDRVGGGDTEYF.

Concerning this clonotype itself: One end of the junction varies from germline; a read error may be responsible. The chain joins TRBV6-2 or TRBV6-3 to TRBJ1-5; 11 bases agree with TRBD1. The CDR3 is 18 amino acids. In germline, CDR1 is MNHEY, CDR2 SVGEGT. The CDR3 protein is CASSTGTGGFGGNQPQHF. The CDR3 DNA sequence: TGTGCCAGCAGCACCGGGACAGGGGGATTTGGTGGCAATCAGCCTCAGCATTTT.

V and J are TRBV10-3 and TRBJ2-3, with TRBD2 identical over 11 bases. There are 16 residues in the CDR3. Trimming at V came to 2 bases and at J to 4 bases, leaving 5 bases not matched to a gene. Germline V gene data show CDR1 as ENHRY and CDR2 as SYGVKD. The CDR3: CAISEGISGRADTQYF. The CDR3 DNA follows: TGTGCCATCAGTGAGGGAATTAGCGGGAGGGCAGATACGCAGTATTTT.

This clonotype has ten or more counts. This rearrangement joins TRBV6-2 or TRBV6-3 to TRBJ2-7, with D tentatively TRBD2 (7 bases). This CDR3 comprises 11 residues. Trimming removed 7 bases at V and 6 bases at J, with 10 bases between. The germline gives CDR1 MNHEY, CDR2 SVGEGT. CDR3 amino acids: CASTGGPEQYF. The CDR3 DNA reads TGTGCCAGCACCGGGGGGCCCGAGCAGTACTTC.

A word on this clonotype: A much larger clone lies a single base off, so this may be a read error. The chain links TRBV4-3 to TRBJ2-7; 9 bases map to TRBD1. CDR1 is LGHNA and CDR2 is YSLEER in the germline V gene. The CDR3 has 14 residues. The CDR3 bases are TGCGCCATCAGCCCCGGACAGGGGAAGTACGAGCAGTACTTC. The encoded protein is CAISPGQGKYEQYF.